One and the same sample provided the 32 T cell receptor beta chains below, sequenced in a study of blood T cell repertoires in COVID-19. Clones were read by immunoSEQ multiplex PCR, and TCRdb kept only the in-frame ones, dropping some. The sample contains 150,000 to 200,000 clones, roughly three quarters of which appear only once. Sequenced sample: PBMCs or T cells enriched from blood (not recorded which). The receptors derive from a man aged 55-75 years who had been exposed to COVID-19.

This rearrangement joins TRBV2 to TRBJ1-1; 8 nucleotides align to TRBD1. CDR1 and CDR2 from the germline V gene are SNHLY and FYNNEI. There are 16 residues in the CDR3. Trimming removed 6 bases from V and 0 bases from J; junction bases left unmatched: 9. Here the CDR3 DNA reads TGTGCCAGCAGGTCTGGACAGGGCTTTATGAACACTGAAGCTTTCTTT. This gives the protein CASRSGQGFMNTEAFF.

This chain uses TRBV7-9 with TRBJ2-2; possibly TRBD2 for D (6 bases). The germline gives CDR1 SEHNR, CDR2 FQNEAQ (reference sequence). The CDR3 is 15 residues long. V was cut by 5 bases and J by 6 bases, with 16 bases left in between. CDR3 DNA sequence: TGTGCCAGCAGCCTCGGGACTCCAAAAGCCGGGGAGCTGTTTTTT. Its translation: CASSLGTPKAGELFF.

This clone is a singleton in its sample. The J gene is TRBJ2-1, the V gene TRBV29-1, with D perhaps matching TRBD1 (6 bases). The ends were cut back, 4 bases at V and 6 bases at J, with 16 bases in the middle. The CDR3 length is 14 residues. From germline, CDR1 is SQVTM and CDR2 ANQGSEA. The chain's CDR3 is CSVVSARGGNEQFF. In nucleotides, the CDR3 is TGCAGCGTTGTTTCGGCCAGGGGTGGCAATGAGCAGTTCTTC.

V usage is TRBV2 and J usage is TRBJ1-6; a possible D gene is TRBD1 (5 bases). The CDR3 length is 15 residues. Germline lookup yields CDR1 SNHLY and CDR2 FYNNEI. The V end was cut by 6 bases, the J end by 7 bases, with 16 bases between. CDR3 DNA sequence: TGTGCCAGCAGACGGAGTGGCGGGACGAATTCACCCCTCCACTTT. Amino acid sequence: CASRRSGGTNSPLHF.

This clone was counted many times. This chain links TRBV7-3 with TRBJ2-2; 8 nucleotides match TRBD1. This CDR3 has 13 amino acids. Per germline, CDR1 SGHTA and CDR2 FQGTGA. The ends lost 6 bases at V and 4 bases at J; junction bases unmatched: 1. This CDR3 reads CASRQGGTGELFF. Here the CDR3 DNA reads TGTGCCAGCAGACAGGGGGGCACCGGGGAGCTGTTTTTT. The full variable domain, with the rest looked up from reference TRBV7-3 and TRBJ2-2, is GAGVSQTPSNKVTEKGKYVELRCDPISGHTALYWYRQSLGQGPEFLIYFQGTGAADDSGLPNDRFFAVRPEGSVSTLKIQRTERGDSAVYLCASRQGGTGELFFGEGSRLTVL.

This chain joins TRBV5-6 and TRBJ1-2; 7 nucleotides line up with TRBD1. The CDR3 spans 14 residues. Germline-derived CDR1 and CDR2 are SGHDT and YYEEEE. With V trimmed by 3 bases and J by 6 bases, 8 bases remained unmatched. This chain's CDR3 is CASSSTGPGHGYTF. CDR3 nucleotide sequence: TGTGCCAGCAGCTCGACAGGGCCTGGGCATGGCTACACCTTC.

A few counts support this clone. Here the CDR3 reads CAWSNRGGDGYTF. The DNA of the CDR3 is TGTGCCTGGAGTAACCGAGGGGGTGATGGCTACACCTTC. The chain carries TRBV30 and TRBJ1-2; D possibly corresponds to TRBD1 (6 bases). CDR3 length: 13 residues. The V gene lost 2 bases and the J gene lost 6 bases, with 13 bases spanning the gap. Germline lookup yields CDR1 GTSNPN and CDR2 SVGIG (reference sequence).

The V call is TRBV18, the J call TRBJ2-7, with D maybe TRBD1 (6 bases). V was cut by 4 bases and J by 0 bases, with 10 bases left in between. Germline loops: CDR1 KGHSH, CDR2 LQKENI. CDR3 length: 14 residues. The CDR3 DNA reads TGTGCCAGCTCACTACGACAGGCCTCCTACGAGCAGTACTTC. It codes for CASSLRQASYEQYF.

The chain is built from TRBV30 and TRBJ2-5; 7 bases fit TRBD1. With V trimmed by 2 bases and J by 1 base, 7 bases remained unmatched. CDR1 is GTSNPN, CDR2 SVGIG, per germline (reference sequence). The CDR3 loop spans 15 amino acids. This CDR3 is CAWSLTGAPQETQYF. The CDR3 nucleotides are TGTGCCTGGAGTCTCACAGGGGCCCCCCAAGAGACCCAGTACTTC.

The rearrangement links TRBV7-2 to TRBJ2-1; 8 bases line up with TRBD2. The CDR3 is 18 amino acids. Germline V lookup: CDR1 SGHTA, CDR2 FQGNSA. V lost 2 bases, J lost 6 bases, and 15 bases stayed unmatched. The DNA for the CDR3 is TGTGCCAGCAGCTTATCTTTATGGGGACTAGGGGTAAGCAATGAGCAGTTCTTC. The encoded protein is CASSLSLWGLGVSNEQFF.

This sequence joins TRBV5-6 and TRBJ1-2, with a tentative D call TRBD1 (5 bases). The germline V gene has CDR1 SGHDT and CDR2 YYEEEE. The CDR3 totals 14 residues. V was clipped by 0 bases and J by 4 bases, with 10 bases between them. For the CDR3, the DNA is TGTGCCAGCAGCTTGGCGCAGGGATCCTATGGCTACACCTTC. It yields the protein CASSLAQGSYGYTF.

The chain employs TRBV29-1 and TRBJ1-1; 8 bases match TRBD1. Germline CDR1 reads SQVTM; CDR2 reads ANQGSEA. CDR3 length: 14 residues. Trimming took 6 bases from V and 3 from J; bases not matched to a gene: 9. CDR3: CSVATGQGDTEAFF. The CDR3 DNA reads TGCAGCGTGGCCACCGGACAGGGAGACACTGAAGCTTTCTTT.

With respect to this clone: The same CDR3 also results from other DNA sequences found in this sample. The CDR3 sequence is CASSVVGENTEAFF. CDR3 bases: TGTGCCAGCAGCGTAGTGGGAGAGAACACTGAAGCTTTCTTT. The J gene is TRBJ1-1, the V gene TRBV9; unclear D gene. Germline loops: CDR1 SGDLS, CDR2 YYNGEE. V lost 0 bases to trimming and J lost 1 base, with 7 bases between them. CDR3 size: 14 residues.

This chain uses TRBV5-1 with TRBJ2-7; the D gene is possibly TRBD1 (7 bases). V was shortened by 1 base and J by 5 bases, with 13 bases between the two germline ends. Per germline, CDR1 SGHRS and CDR2 YFSETQ. The CDR3 length is 14 residues. CDR3 bases: TGCGCCAGCAGCTTGTACAGGGGAGGCGACGAGCAGTACTTC. The encoded protein is CASSLYRGGDEQYF.

Worth noting for this clone: A much larger clonotype is one base distant, so this may be a read error. The chain's CDR3 is CASSPTGTYEQYF. The DNA for the CDR3 is TGTGCCAGCAGCCCGACAGGGACCTACGAGCAGTACTTC. The genes are TRBV3-1 (or the pseudogene TRBV3-2) and TRBJ2-7, with 7 bases aligning to TRBD1. V was clipped by 4 bases and J by 2 bases; unmatched bases: 2. CDR3 length: 13 residues. Germline loops: CDR1 LGHDT, CDR2 YNNKEL (reference sequence).

The chain uses TRBV5-4 and TRBJ2-1, with D unresolved. Trimming removed 7 bases from V and 6 bases from J, with 14 bases in between. The CDR3 spans 13 residues. The V gene's germline CDR1 is SGHNT and CDR2 YYREEE (reference sequence). CDR3 in amino acids: CASSPRSGNEQFF. The DNA of the CDR3 is TGTGCCAGCTCCCCCCGGAGTGGCAATGAGCAGTTCTTC. Full variable domain (rest looked up from reference TRBV5-4 and TRBJ2-1): ETGVTQSPTHLIKTRGQQVTLRCSSQSGHNTVSWYQQALGQGPQFIFQYYREEENGRGNFPPRFSGLQFPNYSSELNVNALELDDSALYLCASSPRSGNEQFFGPGTRLTVL.

The V and J genes are TRBV6-6 and TRBJ2-1; 10 bases map to TRBD1. The germline V gene has CDR1 MNHNY and CDR2 SVGAGI (reference sequence). The CDR3 loop spans 15 amino acids. V lost 4 bases and J lost 3; bases outside the gene matches: 3. CDR3 loop: CASSSGTGDYNEQFF. The CDR3 region has the DNA TGTGCCAGCAGTTCCGGGACAGGGGACTACAATGAGCAGTTCTTC.

The gene calls are TRBV10-3 and TRBJ1-4; TRBD1 is a possible D gene (6 bases). The CDR3 consists of 16 residues. V was trimmed by 0 bases and J by 7 bases, leaving 15 bases between them. CDR1 and CDR2 from the germline V gene are ENHRY and SYGVKD. CDR3 protein: CAISESAGAQGEKLFF. The CDR3 DNA is TGTGCCATCAGTGAGTCGGCGGGGGCACAGGGTGAAAAACTGTTTTTT.

The J gene is TRBJ1-2, the V gene TRBV28; D possibly corresponds to TRBD1 (5 bases). This CDR3 is built from 12 residues. V was pared by 4 bases and J by 7 bases, with 10 bases between. Germline-derived CDR1 and CDR2 are MDHEN and SYDVKM. Here the CDR3 reads CASSSAGLGYTF. As DNA, the CDR3 is TGTGCCAGCAGTTCGGCAGGGCTTGGCTACACCTTC.

The V call is TRBV6-5, the J call TRBJ2-1; 11 bases fit TRBD2. The CDR3 has 16 residues. With V trimmed by 0 bases and J by 8 bases, 6 bases remained unmatched. CDR1 and CDR2 from the germline V gene are MNHEY and SVGAGI. The CDR3, as DNA: TGTGCCAGCAGTTACTCGACGCGACTAGCGGGATATGAGCAGTTCTTC. It specifies CASSYSTRLAGYEQFF.

This chain connects TRBV15 to TRBJ2-1; D possibly corresponds to TRBD2 (6 bases). Germline V lookup: CDR1 LNHNV, CDR2 YYDKDF (reference sequence). This CDR3 comprises 15 residues. With 0 bases removed from V and 9 bases from J, the gap between germline ends came to 15 bases. The CDR3 loop reads CATSRDIIAEGEQFF. In DNA form, the CDR3 reads TGTGCCACCAGCAGAGATATAATAGCGGAGGGTGAGCAGTTCTTC.

V and J are TRBV30 and TRBJ2-3; D might be TRBD1 (6 bases). Germline V gene data show CDR1 as GTSNPN and CDR2 as SVGIG (reference sequence). The CDR3 has 13 amino acids. V was pared by 4 bases and J by 1 base, with 9 bases between. The CDR3 loop is CAWKRTGTDTQYF. The CDR3, as DNA: TGTGCCTGGAAAAGGACAGGCACAGATACGCAGTATTTT.

The chain is built from TRBV4-1 and TRBJ2-1; 8 bases line up with TRBD2. The CDR3 covers 17 residues. Trimming at V came to 1 base and at J to 10 bases, leaving 15 bases not matched to a gene. CDR1 MGHRA and CDR2 YSYEKL come from the germline V gene. CDR3 sequence: CASSQAGLAGGLREQFF. CDR3 nucleotide sequence: TGCGCCAGCAGCCAAGCAGGACTAGCTGGGGGGCTTCGAGAGCAGTTCTTC.

This clone was picked up many times. The chain has TRBV28 and TRBJ1-2; TRBD1 might be the D (5 bases). Germline values: CDR1 MDHEN, CDR2 SYDVKM. Trimming pared 5 bases from V and 6 bases from J, leaving 16 bases between. There are 14 residues in the CDR3. The CDR3 loop reads CASSPLSDIHGYTF. The CDR3 DNA sequence: TGTGCCAGCAGTCCCCTTTCGGACATTCATGGCTACACCTTC.

The V gene is TRBV11-2, the J gene TRBJ1-4; TRBD1 aligns across 10 bases. With V trimmed by 3 bases and J by 5 bases, 6 bases remained unmatched. The length of the CDR3 is 16 residues. Germline V gives CDR1 SGHAT, CDR2 FQNNGV. In nucleotides, the CDR3 is TGTGCCAGCAGCTTGGGGACAGGGGCGATCAATGAAAAACTGTTTTTT. Protein: CASSLGTGAINEKLFF.

This clone was seen only once. V usage is TRBV5-1 and J usage is TRBJ2-3; 15 positions match TRBD2. Germline loops: CDR1 SGHRS, CDR2 YFSETQ. Trimming at V came to 2 bases and at J to 4 bases, leaving 11 bases not matched to a gene. There are 19 residues in the CDR3. The CDR3 DNA reads TGCGCCAGCAGCTTCAGATCCGGACTAGCGGGAGGGGGCGCAGATACGCAGTATTTT. Translating gives CASSFRSGLAGGGADTQYF. The whole variable domain, remainder taken from reference TRBV5-1 and TRBJ2-3, is KAGVTQTPRYLIKTRGQQVTLSCSPISGHRSVSWYQQTPGQGLQFLFEYFSETQRNKGNFPGRFSGRQFSNSRSEMNVSTLELGDSALYLCASSFRSGLAGGGADTQYFGPGTRLTVL.

The chain links TRBV9 to TRBJ2-1; 7 bases line up with TRBD2. The CDR3 sequence is 15 residues long. V shed 1 base and J 7 bases; nucleotides not matched to a gene: 8. The germline CDR1 and CDR2 sequences are SGDLS and YYNGEE. DNA of the CDR3: TGTGCCAGCAGCGTACTTGGCGGGAGAGAAAATGAGCAGTTCTTC. It specifies CASSVLGGRENEQFF.

This clone was observed many times. The chain is built from TRBV10-3 and TRBJ1-1, with 9 nucleotides matching TRBD1. The length of the CDR3 is 13 residues. V gave up 5 bases and J gave up 5 bases; unmatched junction bases: 3. Germline CDR1 is ENHRY and CDR2 is SYGVKD. DNA for the CDR3: TGTGCCATCAGTAACAGGGGGCGAACTGAAGCTTTCTTT. It encodes CAISNRGRTEAFF.

The chain links TRBV5-1 to TRBJ2-1; no clear D gene. Germline V lookup: CDR1 SGHRS, CDR2 YFSETQ. The CDR3 is 16 residues long. V shed 0 bases and J shed 0 bases, with 10 bases lying between them. The CDR3 sequence: CASSLAGSSSYNEQFF. In DNA form, the CDR3 reads TGCGCCAGCAGCTTGGCCGGGTCGAGCTCCTACAATGAGCAGTTCTTC.

The chain uses TRBV11-3 and TRBJ2-1; 9 nucleotides align to TRBD2. Germline V lookup: CDR1 SGHNT, CDR2 YENEEA. Germline trimming cut 2 bases from V and 4 bases from J; bases unmatched to any gene: 6. There are 16 residues in the CDR3. The CDR3 here is CASSLRSSGKYNEQFF. CDR3 DNA: TGTGCCAGCAGCTTAAGGTCTAGCGGGAAATACAATGAGCAGTTCTTC.

The chain has TRBV7-8 and TRBJ1-1; D is perhaps TRBD1 (5 bases). The CDR3 has 13 residues. V dropped 2 bases and J dropped 4 bases, with 8 bases sitting between them. Germline V gene lookup returns CDR1 SGHVS and CDR2 FQNEAQ. The CDR3 protein is CASSLQGGTEAFF. DNA of the CDR3: TGTGCCAGCAGCTTACAGGGTGGCACTGAAGCTTTCTTT.

The CDR3, as DNA: TGTGCCAGTAGTATCGGCAGGTCGGAGACCCAGTACTTC. Its translation is CASSIGRSETQYF. The V and J genes are TRBV19 and TRBJ2-5; D uncertain. The CDR3 covers 13 residues. Germline loops: CDR1 LNHDA, CDR2 SQIVND (reference sequence). V was clipped by 3 bases and J by 5 bases, with 10 bases between them.